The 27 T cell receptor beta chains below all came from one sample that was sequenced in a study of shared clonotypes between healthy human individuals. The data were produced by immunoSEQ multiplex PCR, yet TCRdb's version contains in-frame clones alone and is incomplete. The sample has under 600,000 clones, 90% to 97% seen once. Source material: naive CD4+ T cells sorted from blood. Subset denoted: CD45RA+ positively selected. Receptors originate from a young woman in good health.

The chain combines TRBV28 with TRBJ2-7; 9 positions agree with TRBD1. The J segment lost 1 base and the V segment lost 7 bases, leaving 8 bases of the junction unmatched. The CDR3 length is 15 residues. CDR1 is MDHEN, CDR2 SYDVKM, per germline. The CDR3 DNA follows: TGTGCCAGCACTTCCATCGGGACAGGGTCCTACGAGCAGTACTTC. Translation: CASTSIGTGSYEQYF.

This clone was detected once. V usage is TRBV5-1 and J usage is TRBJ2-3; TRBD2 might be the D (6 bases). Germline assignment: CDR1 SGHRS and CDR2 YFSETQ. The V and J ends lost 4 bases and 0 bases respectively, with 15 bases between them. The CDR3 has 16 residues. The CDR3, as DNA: TGCGCCAGCAGCCCGGATGGGCGGGGAAGCACAGATACGCAGTATTTT. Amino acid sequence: CASSPDGRGSTDTQYF.

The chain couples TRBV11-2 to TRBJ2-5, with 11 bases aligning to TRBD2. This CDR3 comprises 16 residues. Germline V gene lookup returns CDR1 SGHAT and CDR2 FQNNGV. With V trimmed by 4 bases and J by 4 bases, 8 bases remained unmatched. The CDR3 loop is CASSSTSGSRGETQYF. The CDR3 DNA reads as TGTGCCAGCAGCTCTACTAGCGGGAGCAGGGGAGAGACCCAGTACTTC.

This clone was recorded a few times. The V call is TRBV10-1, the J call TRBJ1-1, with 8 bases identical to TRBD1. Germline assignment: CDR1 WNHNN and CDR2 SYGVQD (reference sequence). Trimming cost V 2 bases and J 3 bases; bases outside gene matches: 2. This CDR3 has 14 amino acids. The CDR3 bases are TGCGCCAGCAGTGAGGACAGGGGATACACTGAAGCTTTCTTT. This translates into CASSEDRGYTEAFF.

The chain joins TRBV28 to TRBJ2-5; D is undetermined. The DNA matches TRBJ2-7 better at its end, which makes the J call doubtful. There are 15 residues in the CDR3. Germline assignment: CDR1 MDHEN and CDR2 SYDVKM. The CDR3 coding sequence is TGTGCCAGCAGTTTCCTCACCCCTAGGTCGTACGAGCAGTACTTC. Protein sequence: CASSFLTPRSYEQYF.

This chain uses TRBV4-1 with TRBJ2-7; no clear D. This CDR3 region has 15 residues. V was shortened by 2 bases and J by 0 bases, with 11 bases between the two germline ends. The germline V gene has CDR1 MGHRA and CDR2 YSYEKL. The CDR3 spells CASSQFPVLSYEQYF. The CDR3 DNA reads TGCGCCAGCAGCCAATTTCCCGTACTCTCCTACGAGCAGTACTTC.

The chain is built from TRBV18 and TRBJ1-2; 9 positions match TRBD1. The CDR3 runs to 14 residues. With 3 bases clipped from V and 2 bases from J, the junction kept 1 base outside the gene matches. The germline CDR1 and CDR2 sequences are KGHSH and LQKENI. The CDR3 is CASSPGTGNYGYTF. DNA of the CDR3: TGTGCCAGCTCACCGGGGACAGGGAACTATGGCTACACCTTC.

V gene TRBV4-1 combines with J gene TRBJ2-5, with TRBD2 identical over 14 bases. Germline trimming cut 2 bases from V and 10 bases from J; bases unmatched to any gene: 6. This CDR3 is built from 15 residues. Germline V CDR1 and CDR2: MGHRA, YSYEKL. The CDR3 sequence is CASSQTGLAGEGQYF. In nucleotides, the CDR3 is TGCGCCAGCAGCCAAACGGGACTAGCGGGAGAAGGCCAGTACTTC.

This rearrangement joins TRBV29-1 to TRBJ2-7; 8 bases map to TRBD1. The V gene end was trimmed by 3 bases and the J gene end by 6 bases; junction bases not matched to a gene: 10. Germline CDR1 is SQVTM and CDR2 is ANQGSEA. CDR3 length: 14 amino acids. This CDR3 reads CSVDRAGGPSEQYF. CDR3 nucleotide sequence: TGCAGCGTTGACAGGGCAGGGGGCCCGAGCGAGCAGTACTTC.

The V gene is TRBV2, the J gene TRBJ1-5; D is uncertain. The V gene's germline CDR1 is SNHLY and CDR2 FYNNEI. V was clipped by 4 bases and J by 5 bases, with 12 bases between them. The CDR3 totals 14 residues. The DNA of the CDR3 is TGTGCCAGCAGTGGGGTCGGGAGGGATCAGCCCCAGCATTTT. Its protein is CASSGVGRDQPQHF.

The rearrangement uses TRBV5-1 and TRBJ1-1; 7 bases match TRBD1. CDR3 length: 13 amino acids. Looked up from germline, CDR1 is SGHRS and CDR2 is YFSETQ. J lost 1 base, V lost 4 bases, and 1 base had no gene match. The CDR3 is CASSRTGNTEAFF. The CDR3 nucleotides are TGCGCCAGCAGCCGGACAGGGAACACTGAAGCTTTCTTT.

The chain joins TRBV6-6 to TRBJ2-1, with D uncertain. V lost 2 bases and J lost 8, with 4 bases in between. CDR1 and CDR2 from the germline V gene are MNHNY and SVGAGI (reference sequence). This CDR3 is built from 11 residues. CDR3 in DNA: TGTGCCAGCAGTTACCACGATGAGCAGTTCTTC. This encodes CASSYHDEQFF.

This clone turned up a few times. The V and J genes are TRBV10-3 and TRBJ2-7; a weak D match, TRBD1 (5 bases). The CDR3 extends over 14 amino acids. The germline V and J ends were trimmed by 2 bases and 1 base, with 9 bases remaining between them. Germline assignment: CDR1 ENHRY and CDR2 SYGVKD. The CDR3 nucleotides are TGTGCCATCAGTGAGGGGCAGGGTTCCTACGAGCAGTACTTC. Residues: CAISEGQGSYEQYF.

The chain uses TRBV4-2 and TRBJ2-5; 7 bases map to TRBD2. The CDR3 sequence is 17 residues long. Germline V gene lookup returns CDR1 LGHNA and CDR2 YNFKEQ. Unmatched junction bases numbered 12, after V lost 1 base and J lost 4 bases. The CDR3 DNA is TGTGCCAGCAGCCAAGCCCTCGGACTAGGTATGGGAGAGACCCAGTACTTC. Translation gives CASSQALGLGMGETQYF.

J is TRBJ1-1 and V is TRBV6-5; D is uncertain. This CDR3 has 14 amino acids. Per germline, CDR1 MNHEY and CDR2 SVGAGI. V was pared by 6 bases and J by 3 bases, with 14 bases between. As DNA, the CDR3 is TGTGCCAGCAGCCCCTCCCGGCAGCACACTGAAGCTTTCTTT. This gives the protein CASSPSRQHTEAFF.

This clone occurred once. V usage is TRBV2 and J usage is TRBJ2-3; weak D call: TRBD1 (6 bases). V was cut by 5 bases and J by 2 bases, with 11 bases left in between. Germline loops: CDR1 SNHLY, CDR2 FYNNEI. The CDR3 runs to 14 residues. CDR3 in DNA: TGTGCCAGCAGTAAGGACAGCCCCACAGATACGCAGTATTTT. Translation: CASSKDSPTDTQYF.

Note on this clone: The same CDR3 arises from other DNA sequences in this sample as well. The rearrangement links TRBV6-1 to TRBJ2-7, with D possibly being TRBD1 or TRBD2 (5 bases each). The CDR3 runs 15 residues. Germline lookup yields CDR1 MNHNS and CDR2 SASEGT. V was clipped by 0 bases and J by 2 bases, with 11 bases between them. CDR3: CASSEAGTGPYEQYF. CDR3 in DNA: TGTGCCAGCAGTGAAGCCGGGACGGGACCCTACGAGCAGTACTTC.

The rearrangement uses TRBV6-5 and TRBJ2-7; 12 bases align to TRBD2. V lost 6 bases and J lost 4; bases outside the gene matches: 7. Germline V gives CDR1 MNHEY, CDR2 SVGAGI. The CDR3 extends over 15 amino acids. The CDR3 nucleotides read TGTGCCAGCAGGCCCCCGGGACTAGCGGGTTACGAGCAGTACTTC. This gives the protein CASRPPGLAGYEQYF.

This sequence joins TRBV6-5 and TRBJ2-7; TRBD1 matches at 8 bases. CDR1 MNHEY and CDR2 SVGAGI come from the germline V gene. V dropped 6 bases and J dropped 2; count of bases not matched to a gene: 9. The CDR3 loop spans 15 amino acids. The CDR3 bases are TGTGCCAGCAGCCGCGGACAGGGCCAACCCTACGAGCAGTACTTC. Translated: CASSRGQGQPYEQYF.

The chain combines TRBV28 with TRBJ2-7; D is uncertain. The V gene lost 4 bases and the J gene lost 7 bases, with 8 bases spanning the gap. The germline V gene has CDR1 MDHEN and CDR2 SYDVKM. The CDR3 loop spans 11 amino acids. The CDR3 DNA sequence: TGTGCCAGCAGTTCTCGGTTGGAGCAGTACTTC. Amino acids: CASSSRLEQYF.

Written as DNA, the CDR3 is TGCGCCAGCAGCTTACAGGGGAGCGTCATGAACACTGAAGCTTTCTTT. It encodes CASSLQGSVMNTEAFF. The genes are TRBV5-1 and TRBJ1-1, with 7 bases identical to TRBD1. Germline V gene data show CDR1 as SGHRS and CDR2 as YFSETQ. CDR3 size: 16 residues. V gave up 2 bases and J gave up 0 bases; unmatched junction bases: 7.

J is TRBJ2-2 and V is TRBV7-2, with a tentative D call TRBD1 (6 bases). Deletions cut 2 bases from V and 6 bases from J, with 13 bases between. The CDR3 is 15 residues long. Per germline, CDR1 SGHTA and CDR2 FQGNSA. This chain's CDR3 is CASSLRPGAAGELFF. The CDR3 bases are TGTGCCAGCAGCTTACGCCCAGGGGCTGCCGGGGAGCTGTTTTTT.

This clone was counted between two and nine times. CDR3 sequence reads: CAIPNSDTGELFF. In DNA, the CDR3 is TGTGCCATCCCGAACTCGGACACCGGGGAGCTGTTTTTT. The gene calls are TRBV19 and TRBJ2-2; D is ambiguous. Per germline, CDR1 LNHDA and CDR2 SQIVND (reference sequence). This CDR3 is built from 13 residues. Trimming removed 10 bases from V and 3 bases from J, with 12 bases in between.

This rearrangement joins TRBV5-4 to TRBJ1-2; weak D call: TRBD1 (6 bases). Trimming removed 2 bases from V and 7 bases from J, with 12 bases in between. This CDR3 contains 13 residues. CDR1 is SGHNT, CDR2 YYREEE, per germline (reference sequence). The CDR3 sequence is CASSFAGAGGYTF. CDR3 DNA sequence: TGTGCCAGCAGCTTTGCGGGGGCCGGTGGCTACACCTTC. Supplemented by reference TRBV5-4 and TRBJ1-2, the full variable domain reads ETGVTQSPTHLIKTRGQQVTLRCSSQSGHNTVSWYQQALGQGPQFIFQYYREEENGRGNFPPRFSGLQFPNYSSELNVNALELDDSALYLCASSFAGAGGYTFGSGTRLTVV.

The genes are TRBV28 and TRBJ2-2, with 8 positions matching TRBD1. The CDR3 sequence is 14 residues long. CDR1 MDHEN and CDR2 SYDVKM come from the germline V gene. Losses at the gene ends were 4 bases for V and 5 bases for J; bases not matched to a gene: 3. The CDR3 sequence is CASSSRGQTGELFF. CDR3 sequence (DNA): TGTGCCAGCAGTTCCAGGGGGCAGACCGGGGAGCTGTTTTTT.

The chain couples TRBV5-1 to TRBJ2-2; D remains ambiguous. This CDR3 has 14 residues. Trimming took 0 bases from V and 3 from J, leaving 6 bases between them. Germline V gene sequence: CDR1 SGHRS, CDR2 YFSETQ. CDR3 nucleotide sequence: TGCGCCAGCAGCTTGGCACAACACACCGGGGAGCTGTTTTTT. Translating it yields CASSLAQHTGELFF.

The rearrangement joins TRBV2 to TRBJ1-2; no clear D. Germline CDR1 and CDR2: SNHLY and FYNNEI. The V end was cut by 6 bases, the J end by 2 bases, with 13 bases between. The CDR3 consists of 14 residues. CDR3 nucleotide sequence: TGTGCCAGCAGGCCCGGTCTTAACAACTATGGCTACACCTTC. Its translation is CASRPGLNNYGYTF.